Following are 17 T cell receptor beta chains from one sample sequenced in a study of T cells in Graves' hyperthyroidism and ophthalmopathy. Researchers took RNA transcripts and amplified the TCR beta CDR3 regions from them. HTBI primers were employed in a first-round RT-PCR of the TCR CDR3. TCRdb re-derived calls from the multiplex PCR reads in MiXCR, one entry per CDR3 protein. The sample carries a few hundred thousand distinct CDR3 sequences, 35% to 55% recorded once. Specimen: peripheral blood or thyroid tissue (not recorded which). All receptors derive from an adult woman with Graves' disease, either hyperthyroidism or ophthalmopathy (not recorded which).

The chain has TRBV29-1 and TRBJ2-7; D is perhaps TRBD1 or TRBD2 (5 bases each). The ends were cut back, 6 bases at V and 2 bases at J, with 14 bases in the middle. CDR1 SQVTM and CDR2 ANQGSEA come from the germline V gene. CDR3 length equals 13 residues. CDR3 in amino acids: CSVPGTHTYEQYF. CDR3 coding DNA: TGCAGCGTACCTGGGACGCATACCTACGAGCAGTACTTC.

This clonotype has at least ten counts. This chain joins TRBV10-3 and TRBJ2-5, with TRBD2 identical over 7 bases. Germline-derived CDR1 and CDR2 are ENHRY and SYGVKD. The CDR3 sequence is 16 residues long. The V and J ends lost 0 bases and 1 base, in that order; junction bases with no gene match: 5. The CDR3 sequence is CAISESTGGGQETQYF. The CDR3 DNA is TGTGCCATCAGTGAGTCGACGGGGGGTGGCCAAGAGACCCAGTACTTC.

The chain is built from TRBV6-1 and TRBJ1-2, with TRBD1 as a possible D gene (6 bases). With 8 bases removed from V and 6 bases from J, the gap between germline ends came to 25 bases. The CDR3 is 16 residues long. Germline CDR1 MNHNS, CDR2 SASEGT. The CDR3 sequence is CASGDTTGSGSDGYTF. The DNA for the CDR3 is TGTGCCAGCGGCGATACTACAGGGAGCGGGAGTGATGGCTACACCTTC.

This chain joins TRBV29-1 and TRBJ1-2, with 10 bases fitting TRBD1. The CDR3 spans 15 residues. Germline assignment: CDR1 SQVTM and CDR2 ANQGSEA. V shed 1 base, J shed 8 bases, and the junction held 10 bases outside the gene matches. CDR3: CSVEVRQGAVRGYTF. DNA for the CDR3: TGCAGCGTTGAAGTTAGACAGGGGGCTGTGAGGGGCTACACCTTC.

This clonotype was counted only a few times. This CDR3 is CASSIVKGNQPQHF. The CDR3, as DNA: TGTGCCAGTAGTATAGTAAAGGGAAATCAGCCCCAGCATTTT. The chain is built from TRBV19 and TRBJ1-5; the D is unclear. The V gene's germline CDR1 is LNHDA and CDR2 SQIVND (reference sequence). The CDR3 has 14 amino acids. V was pared by 1 base and J by 4 bases, with 8 bases between.

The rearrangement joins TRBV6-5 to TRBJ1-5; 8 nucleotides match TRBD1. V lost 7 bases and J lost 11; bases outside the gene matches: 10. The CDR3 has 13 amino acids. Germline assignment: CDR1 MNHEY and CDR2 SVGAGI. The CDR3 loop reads CASNLQGEETQHF. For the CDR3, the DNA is TGTGCCAGCAATTTACAGGGGGAAGAGACCCAGCATTTT.

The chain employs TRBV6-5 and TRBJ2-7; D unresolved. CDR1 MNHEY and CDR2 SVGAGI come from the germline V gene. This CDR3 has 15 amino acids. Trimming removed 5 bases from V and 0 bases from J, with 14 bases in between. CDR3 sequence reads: CASSEKVRSSYEQYF. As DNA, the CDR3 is TGTGCCAGCAGTGAAAAGGTGCGGAGCTCCTACGAGCAGTACTTC.

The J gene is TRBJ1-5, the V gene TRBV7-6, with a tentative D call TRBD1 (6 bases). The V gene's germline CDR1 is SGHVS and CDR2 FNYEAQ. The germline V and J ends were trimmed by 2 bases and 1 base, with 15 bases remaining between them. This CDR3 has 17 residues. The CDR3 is CASSLLQGSLSNQPQHF. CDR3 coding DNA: TGTGCCAGCAGCTTACTTCAGGGGTCCTTGAGCAATCAGCCCCAGCATTTT.

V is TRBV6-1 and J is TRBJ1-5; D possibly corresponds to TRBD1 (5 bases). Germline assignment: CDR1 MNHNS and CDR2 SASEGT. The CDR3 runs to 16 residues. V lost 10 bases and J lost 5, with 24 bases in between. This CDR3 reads CATRDARVGVDQPQHF. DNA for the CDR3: TGTGCCACCAGGGACGCCAGGGTGGGCGTGGATCAGCCCCAGCATTTT.

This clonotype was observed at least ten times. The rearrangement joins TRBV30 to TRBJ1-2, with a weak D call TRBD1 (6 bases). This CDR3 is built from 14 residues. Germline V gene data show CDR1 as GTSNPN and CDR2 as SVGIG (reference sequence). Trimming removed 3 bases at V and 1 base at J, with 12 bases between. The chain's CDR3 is CAWRRQGNNYGYTF. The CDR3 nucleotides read TGTGCCTGGAGGCGGCAGGGGAATAACTATGGCTACACCTTC.

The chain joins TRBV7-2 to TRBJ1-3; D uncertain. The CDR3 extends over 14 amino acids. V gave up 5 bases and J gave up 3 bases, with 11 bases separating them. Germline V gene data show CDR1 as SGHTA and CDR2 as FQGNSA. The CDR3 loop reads CASSPRTVGNTIYF. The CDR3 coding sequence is TGTGCCAGCAGCCCACGGACGGTTGGAAACACCATATATTTT.

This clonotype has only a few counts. The DNA of the CDR3 is TGTGCCTCCTCCGCTGGACTAGCGGGAGGCCCCGAGCAGTACTTC. This encodes CASSAGLAGGPEQYF. The V call is TRBV15, the J call TRBJ2-7; 14 positions agree with TRBD2. The CDR3 runs to 15 residues. V lost 11 bases to trimming and J lost 6 bases; unmatched junction nucleotides: 12. Germline-derived CDR1 and CDR2 are LNHNV and YYDKDF (reference sequence). Variable domain in full (rest from reference TRBV15 and TRBJ2-7): DAMVIQNPRYQVTQFGKPVTLSCSQTLNHNVMYWYQQKSSQAPKLLFHYYDKDFNNEADTPDNFQSRRPNTSFCFLDIRSPGLGDTAMYLCASSAGLAGGPEQYFGPGTRLTVT.

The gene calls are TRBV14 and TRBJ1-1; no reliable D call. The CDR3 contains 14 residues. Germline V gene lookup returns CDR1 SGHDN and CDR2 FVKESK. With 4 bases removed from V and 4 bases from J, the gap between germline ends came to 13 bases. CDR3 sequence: CASSRHPMGTEAFF. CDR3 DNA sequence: TGTGCCAGCAGCCGACATCCAATGGGCACTGAAGCTTTCTTT.

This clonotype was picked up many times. This chain's CDR3 is CASSQGPRTNEKLFF. The DNA of the CDR3 is TGTGCCAGCAGCCAAGGACCGAGGACTAATGAAAAACTGTTTTTT. The rearrangement joins TRBV14 to TRBJ1-4; D call uncertain. This CDR3 region has 15 residues. The V end was cut by 1 base, the J end by 2 bases, with 8 bases between. Germline V gives CDR1 SGHDN, CDR2 FVKESK. The variable domain in full, with the rest retrieved from reference TRBV14 and TRBJ1-4, is EAGVTQFPSHSVIEKGQTVTLRCDPISGHDNLYWYRRVMGKEIKFLLHFVKESKQDESGMPNNRFLAERTGGTYSTLKVQPAELEDSGVYFCASSQGPRTNEKLFFGSGTQLSVL.

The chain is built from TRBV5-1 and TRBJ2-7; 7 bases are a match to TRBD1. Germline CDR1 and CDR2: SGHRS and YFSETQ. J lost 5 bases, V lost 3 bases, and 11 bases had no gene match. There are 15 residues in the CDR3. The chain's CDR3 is CASSSRISGTDEQYF. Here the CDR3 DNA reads TGCGCCAGCAGCTCCCGAATCTCCGGGACAGACGAGCAGTACTTC.

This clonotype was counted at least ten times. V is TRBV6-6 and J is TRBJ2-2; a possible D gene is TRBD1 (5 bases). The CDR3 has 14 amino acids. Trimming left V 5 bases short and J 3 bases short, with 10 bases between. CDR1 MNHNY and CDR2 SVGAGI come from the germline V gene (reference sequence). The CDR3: CASSHLGDTGELFF. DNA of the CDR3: TGTGCCAGCAGTCACCTAGGGGACACCGGGGAGCTGTTTTTT.

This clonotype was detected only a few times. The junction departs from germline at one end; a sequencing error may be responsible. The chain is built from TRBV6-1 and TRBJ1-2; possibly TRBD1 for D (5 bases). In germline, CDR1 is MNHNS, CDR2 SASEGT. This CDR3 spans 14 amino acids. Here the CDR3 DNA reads TGTGCCACCAGTGACCGGGGGGTTTTAAGCGGCTACACCTTC. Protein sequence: CATSDRGVLSGYTF.